These T cell receptor beta chains were read from a single sample in a study of blood T cell repertoires in COVID-19. Sequencing used immunoSEQ multiplex PCR; TCRdb keeps in-frame clones, though not all of them. The sample lists around 150,000 clones, 65% to 85% seen once, with about 5% in the top ten. Sequencing was done on a sample of peripheral blood. Source of these receptors: a woman in her 50s with acute or convalescent COVID-19. Both conserved end residues are part of each CDR3. Fields, in order: J gene, V gene, clone size, D gene, CDR3 DNA, CDR3 protein. D genes are given only for firm matches. Only some rows state a clone size, as once, few, many or a class for expanded clones.

j_call: TRBJ1-2
v_call: TRBV27
clone_size: -
d_call: -
cdr3_nt: TGTGCCAGCAGCCCACTGCCGGGGAAAGGAGGCTACACCTTC
cdr3_aa: CASSPLPGKGGYTF

j_call: TRBJ1-4
v_call: TRBV11-2
clone_size: -
d_call: -
cdr3_nt: TGTGCCAGCAGCCAGATGGCGGCGGGAATCAGGGAAAAACTGTTTTTT
cdr3_aa: CASSQMAAGIREKLFF

j_call: TRBJ2-5
v_call: TRBV19
clone_size: -
d_call: -
cdr3_nt: TGTGCCAGTAGTCGCATTAGCGGATCGGCAGAGACCCAGTACTTC
cdr3_aa: CASSRISGSAETQYF

j_call: TRBJ1-5
v_call: TRBV19
clone_size: once
d_call: TRBD1
cdr3_nt: TGTGCCAGTAGTATAGGCCGACAGGGGGCGGGACAGCCCCAGCATTTT
cdr3_aa: CASSIGRQGAGQPQHF

j_call: TRBJ2-4
v_call: TRBV7-2
clone_size: -
d_call: TRBD2
cdr3_nt: TGTGCCAGCAGCGTGGGAAGCGGGGGGGGTGCCAAAAACATTCAGTACTTC
cdr3_aa: CASSVGSGGGAKNIQYF

j_call: TRBJ2-3
v_call: TRBV28
clone_size: -
d_call: TRBD1
cdr3_nt: TGTGCCAGCAGAACCCCGGGACAGGGGGCCGGCGATACGCAGTATTTT
cdr3_aa: CASRTPGQGAGDTQYF

j_call: TRBJ1-2
v_call: TRBV18
clone_size: few
d_call: -
cdr3_nt: TGTGCCAGCTCACCGGATGAGGGAATGGATGGCTACACCTTC
cdr3_aa: CASSPDEGMDGYTF

j_call: TRBJ2-7
v_call: TRBV28
clone_size: -
d_call: -
cdr3_nt: TGTGCCAGCAGTTTTTACGTCCCCGGGGGCGAGCAGTACTTC
cdr3_aa: CASSFYVPGGEQYF

j_call: TRBJ1-1
v_call: TRBV7-8
clone_size: -
d_call: TRBD1
cdr3_nt: TGTGCCAGCAGCTGGACAGGGAGTAACACTGAAGCTTTCTTT
cdr3_aa: CASSWTGSNTEAFF

j_call: TRBJ1-1
v_call: TRBV6-5
clone_size: -
d_call: -
cdr3_nt: TGTGCCAGCGTGGGTGGGGACACGCGAACAACTGAAGCTTTCTTT
cdr3_aa: CASVGGDTRTTEAFF

j_call: TRBJ1-2
v_call: TRBV30
clone_size: -
d_call: -
cdr3_nt: TGTGCCTGGAGTCCGGGGAATGGCTACACCTTC
cdr3_aa: CAWSPGNGYTF

j_call: TRBJ2-7
v_call: TRBV6-1
clone_size: -
d_call: TRBD1
cdr3_nt: TGTGCCAGCAATGAAGGGGACAGCTACGAGCAGTACTTC
cdr3_aa: CASNEGDSYEQYF

j_call: TRBJ2-2
v_call: TRBV6-5
clone_size: -
d_call: TRBD1
cdr3_nt: TGTGCCAGGGGGACAGATAACACCGGGGAGCTGTTTTTT
cdr3_aa: CARGTDNTGELFF

j_call: TRBJ1-2
v_call: TRBV19
clone_size: -
d_call: -
cdr3_nt: TGTGCCAGTAGTGGAAGGTCTGGGCTGCGCGGCTACACCTTC
cdr3_aa: CASSGRSGLRGYTF

j_call: TRBJ2-7
v_call: TRBV12-3/TRBV12-4
clone_size: -
d_call: -
cdr3_nt: TGTGCCAGCAGTTTTGGGCCCGACGAGCAGTACTTC
cdr3_aa: CASSFGPDEQYF

j_call: TRBJ2-5
v_call: TRBV4-1
clone_size: few
d_call: TRBD2
cdr3_nt: TGCGCCAGCAGCCAAGCAGTCTGGACTAGCGGGCGCCAAGAGACCCAGTACTTC
cdr3_aa: CASSQAVWTSGRQETQYF

j_call: TRBJ1-3
v_call: TRBV13
clone_size: -
d_call: TRBD1
cdr3_nt: TGTGCCAGTAGCATTGGACAGGGGGTGAGGAAGCAAAGGTCTGGAAACACCATATATTTT
cdr3_aa: CASSIGQGVRKQRSGNTIYF

j_call: TRBJ1-2
v_call: TRBV6-5
clone_size: -
d_call: -
cdr3_nt: TGTGCCAGCAGTTACTCGGCAATGGGTCGCGGTAATGGCTACACCTTC
cdr3_aa: CASSYSAMGRGNGYTF

j_call: TRBJ2-1
v_call: TRBV24-1
clone_size: -
d_call: -
cdr3_nt: TGTGCCACCAGTGACCCGGAGGGGAAAAGCTCCTACAATGAGCAGTTCTTC
cdr3_aa: CATSDPEGKSSYNEQFF

j_call: TRBJ1-1
v_call: TRBV5-6
clone_size: -
d_call: -
cdr3_nt: TGTGCCAGCAGCCTCCCTCCGGACACTGAAGCTTTCTTT
cdr3_aa: CASSLPPDTEAFF

j_call: TRBJ2-1
v_call: TRBV6-2/TRBV6-3
clone_size: -
d_call: TRBD1
cdr3_nt: TGTGCCAGCAGTTCCGGACAGGTTGGTAATGAGCAGTTCTTC
cdr3_aa: CASSSGQVGNEQFF

j_call: TRBJ1-4
v_call: TRBV7-2
clone_size: -
d_call: -
cdr3_nt: TGTGCCAGCAGCCCCGGACAGCCGGGGCTGGAACTGTTTTTT
cdr3_aa: CASSPGQPGLELFF

j_call: TRBJ1-4
v_call: TRBV7-3
clone_size: few
d_call: -
cdr3_nt: TGTGCCAGCAGCTGGGGCCGGGCAACTAATGAAAAACTGTTTTTT
cdr3_aa: CASSWGRATNEKLFF

j_call: TRBJ1-5
v_call: TRBV7-8
clone_size: -
d_call: -
cdr3_nt: TGTGCCAGCAGCTTAACGGGCAGGGCTGATCAGCCCCAGCATTTT
cdr3_aa: CASSLTGRADQPQHF

j_call: TRBJ1-6
v_call: TRBV11-2
clone_size: -
d_call: -
cdr3_nt: TGTGCCAGCAGCTTAGATTATCTCCCCGTAGATTGGTACTATAATTCACCCCTCCACTTT
cdr3_aa: CASSLDYLPVDWYYNSPLHF

j_call: TRBJ2-7
v_call: TRBV4-1
clone_size: -
d_call: TRBD1
cdr3_nt: TGCGCCAGCAGCCTGGACAGGGGGCCCTACGAGCAGTACTTC
cdr3_aa: CASSLDRGPYEQYF

j_call: TRBJ2-3
v_call: TRBV7-9
clone_size: -
d_call: -
cdr3_nt: TGTGCCAGCAGCTTAAACAGGGTAGGGCCAGATACGCAGTATTTT
cdr3_aa: CASSLNRVGPDTQYF

j_call: TRBJ1-2
v_call: TRBV5-6
clone_size: -
d_call: -
cdr3_nt: TGTGCCAGCAGCCTAGTCAGACAGCCCTATGGCTACACCTTC
cdr3_aa: CASSLVRQPYGYTF

j_call: TRBJ1-2
v_call: TRBV18
clone_size: -
d_call: -
cdr3_nt: TGTGCCAGCTCACCCAGTCAACAGGCTGCAGGTGGCTACACCTTC
cdr3_aa: CASSPSQQAAGGYTF

j_call: TRBJ1-2
v_call: TRBV3-1/TRBV3-2
clone_size: -
d_call: -
cdr3_nt: TGTGCCAGCAGCCAATTGGACAAAGGGGGCTACACCTTC
cdr3_aa: CASSQLDKGGYTF

j_call: TRBJ2-2
v_call: TRBV9
clone_size: -
d_call: -
cdr3_nt: TGTGCCAGCGGTGGGGAGACCGGGGAGCTGTTTTTT
cdr3_aa: CASGGETGELFF

j_call: TRBJ2-1
v_call: TRBV2
clone_size: -
d_call: -
cdr3_nt: TGTGCCAGCAGTGTGTGGGAGAAAGGCGGTGAGCAGTTCTTC
cdr3_aa: CASSVWEKGGEQFF

j_call: TRBJ1-5
v_call: TRBV27
clone_size: -
d_call: -
cdr3_nt: TGTGCCAGCAGCCCCCTTAGCAATCAGCCCCAGCATTTT
cdr3_aa: CASSPLSNQPQHF

j_call: TRBJ2-7
v_call: TRBV19
clone_size: once
d_call: TRBD1
cdr3_nt: TGTGCCAGTAGTGCCCGAGGGACAGGGTCTTCCTACGAGCAGTACTTC
cdr3_aa: CASSARGTGSSYEQYF

j_call: TRBJ2-7
v_call: TRBV2
clone_size: -
d_call: -
cdr3_nt: TGTGCCAGCAATAAAGATTGGGGGGGGCTATACGAGCAGTACTTC
cdr3_aa: CASNKDWGGLYEQYF

j_call: TRBJ1-2
v_call: TRBV4-3
clone_size: -
d_call: -
cdr3_nt: TGCGCCAGCAGCCAAGGAGGCAGGGAATATTTCTATGGCTACACCTTC
cdr3_aa: CASSQGGREYFYGYTF

j_call: TRBJ2-3
v_call: TRBV7-3
clone_size: -
d_call: -
cdr3_nt: TGTGCCAGCAGCCCCACCTTAGAGACAGATACGCAGTATTTT
cdr3_aa: CASSPTLETDTQYF

j_call: TRBJ1-5
v_call: TRBV6-1
clone_size: -
d_call: -
cdr3_nt: TGTGCCAGCAGCGAATGGGGTGGGGCATTGAATCAGCCCCAGCATTTT
cdr3_aa: CASSEWGGALNQPQHF

j_call: TRBJ1-2
v_call: TRBV18
clone_size: -
d_call: -
cdr3_nt: TGTGCCAGCTCACCCGGCAGGGGCTATGGCTACACCTTC
cdr3_aa: CASSPGRGYGYTF

j_call: TRBJ1-5
v_call: TRBV19
clone_size: -
d_call: -
cdr3_nt: TGTGCCAGTAGTATAGGGACCCGCCTGAGGGTAGGATATCAGCCCCAGCATTTT
cdr3_aa: CASSIGTRLRVGYQPQHF

j_call: TRBJ1-2
v_call: TRBV20-1
clone_size: -
d_call: -
cdr3_nt: TGCAGGGCGGGGGCGTATGGCTACACCTTC
cdr3_aa: CRAGAYGYTF

j_call: TRBJ1-4
v_call: TRBV18
clone_size: -
d_call: -
cdr3_nt: TGTGCCAGCTCACTATACAGGGAGACTAATGAAAAACTGTTTTTT
cdr3_aa: CASSLYRETNEKLFF

j_call: TRBJ2-1
v_call: TRBV2
clone_size: -
d_call: -
cdr3_nt: TGTGCCAGCAGCCCCAACAGTGGAGGGAACTACAATGAGCAGTTCTTC
cdr3_aa: CASSPNSGGNYNEQFF

j_call: TRBJ1-3
v_call: TRBV4-3
clone_size: -
d_call: -
cdr3_nt: TGCGCCAGCAGCCAAGATCCGACTGCTGGAAACACCATATATTTT
cdr3_aa: CASSQDPTAGNTIYF

j_call: TRBJ2-5
v_call: TRBV9
clone_size: once
d_call: -
cdr3_nt: TGTGCCAGCGCGGCAGCGGGCCTACAAGAGACCCAGTACTTC
cdr3_aa: CASAAAGLQETQYF

j_call: TRBJ1-5
v_call: TRBV19
clone_size: -
d_call: TRBD1
cdr3_nt: TGTGCCAGTAGTAGGAGACAGGGGGCGCTGGGACAGCCCCAGCATTTT
cdr3_aa: CASSRRQGALGQPQHF

j_call: TRBJ2-1
v_call: TRBV7-3
clone_size: -
d_call: TRBD1
cdr3_nt: TGTGCCAGCAGCCCGGGACAGAACAATGAGCAGTTCTTC
cdr3_aa: CASSPGQNNEQFF

j_call: TRBJ2-5
v_call: TRBV6-2/TRBV6-3
clone_size: -
d_call: -
cdr3_nt: TGTGCCAGCAGTCTTAACCGGGACATCCAAGAGACCCAGTACTTC
cdr3_aa: CASSLNRDIQETQYF

j_call: TRBJ2-5
v_call: TRBV19
clone_size: -
d_call: -
cdr3_nt: TGTGCCAGTAGCCAAGCAATAGCGGAGACTCAGTACTTC
cdr3_aa: CASSQAIAETQYF

j_call: TRBJ2-7
v_call: TRBV18
clone_size: many
d_call: TRBD1
cdr3_nt: TGTGCCAGCTCCCCCGGGACAGGGACGGGCGGTGAGCAGTACTTC
cdr3_aa: CASSPGTGTGGEQYF

j_call: TRBJ1-2
v_call: TRBV7-9
clone_size: -
d_call: -
cdr3_nt: TGTGCCAGCAGCTTAGCCAGGGTCGATGGCTACACCTTC
cdr3_aa: CASSLARVDGYTF

j_call: TRBJ1-5
v_call: TRBV27
clone_size: -
d_call: -
cdr3_nt: TGTGCCAGCAGTTTAATGGCCCAGGGATTCCAGCCCCAGCATTTT
cdr3_aa: CASSLMAQGFQPQHF